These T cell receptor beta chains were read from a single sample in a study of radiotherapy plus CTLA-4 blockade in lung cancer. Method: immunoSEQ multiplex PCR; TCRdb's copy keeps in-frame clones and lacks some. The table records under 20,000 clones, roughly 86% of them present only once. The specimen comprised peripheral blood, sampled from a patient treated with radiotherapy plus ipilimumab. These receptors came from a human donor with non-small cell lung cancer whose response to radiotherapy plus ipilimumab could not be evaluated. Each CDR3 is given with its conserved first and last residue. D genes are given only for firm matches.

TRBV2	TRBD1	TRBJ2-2	CASGGQGTGELFF
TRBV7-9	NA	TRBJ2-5	CASTRGRLRTQYF
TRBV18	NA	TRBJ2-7	CASSPAGSSYEQYF
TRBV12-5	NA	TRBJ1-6	CASGLPNSPLHF
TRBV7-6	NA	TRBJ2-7	CASSLSGYYEQYF
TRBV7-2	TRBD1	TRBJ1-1	CASSLGTGNTEAFF
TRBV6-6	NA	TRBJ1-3	CASSRTGGSGNTIYF
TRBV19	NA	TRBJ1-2	CASSIRPRTAVFYTF
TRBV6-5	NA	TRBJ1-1	CASRSVGGGHTEAFF
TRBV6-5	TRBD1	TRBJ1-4	CASSRAQGALEKLFF
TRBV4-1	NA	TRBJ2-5	CASSYGEHLSEETQYF
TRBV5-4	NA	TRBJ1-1	CASSQQGTEAFF
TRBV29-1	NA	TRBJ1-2	CSVEHLGGRTPFGYGYTF
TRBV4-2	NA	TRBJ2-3	CASSRDPGLSTDTQYF
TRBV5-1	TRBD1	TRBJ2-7	CASSLGTGGGIYEQYF
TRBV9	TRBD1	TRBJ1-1	CASSRSTGGFTEAFF
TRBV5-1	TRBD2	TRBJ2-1	CASSLADGRAREQFF
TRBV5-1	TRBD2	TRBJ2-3	CASRTSGARTDTQYF
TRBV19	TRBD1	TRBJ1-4	CASSLRQGERLFF
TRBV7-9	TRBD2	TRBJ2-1	CASSPSGRGSYNEQFF
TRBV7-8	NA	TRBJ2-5	CASSSLRRRLETQYF
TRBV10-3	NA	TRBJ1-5	CAISENREGNQPQHF
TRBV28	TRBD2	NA	CASSRGLSGDSYEQYF
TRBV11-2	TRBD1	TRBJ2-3	CASSLGARQGFDTQYF
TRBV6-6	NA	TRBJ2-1	CASSFRFGEPTAIKFF
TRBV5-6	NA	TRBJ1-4	CASSPHRNEKLFF
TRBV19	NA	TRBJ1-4	CASSFKLGLFF
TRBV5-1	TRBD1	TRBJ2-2	CASSWGQGAVNTGELFF
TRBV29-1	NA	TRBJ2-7	CSVAQGYIYEQYF
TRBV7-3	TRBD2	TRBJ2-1	CASSSSGSPYNEQFF
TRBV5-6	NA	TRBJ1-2	CASSSGVGGGYTF
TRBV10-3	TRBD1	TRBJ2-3	CAISRTGEKEDTQYF
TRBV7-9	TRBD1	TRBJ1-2	CASSFLITGDGYTF
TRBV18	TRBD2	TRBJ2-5	CASSPPLLAGDWETQYF
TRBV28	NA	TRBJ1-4	CASRYRPSATNEKLFF
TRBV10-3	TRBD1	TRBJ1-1	CAISYRGSSTEAFF
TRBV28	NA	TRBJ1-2	CASIPQGYGYGYTF
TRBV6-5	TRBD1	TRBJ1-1	CASSYLGTGRNTEAFF
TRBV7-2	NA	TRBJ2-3	CASSRGGGPYTQYF
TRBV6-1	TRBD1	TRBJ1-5	CASSVTGGGNQPQHF
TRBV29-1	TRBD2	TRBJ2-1	CSVWTSGGDNEQFF
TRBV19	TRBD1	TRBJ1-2	CASTLTARGLYGYTF
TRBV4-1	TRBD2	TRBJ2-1	CASSLVGTRYNEQFF
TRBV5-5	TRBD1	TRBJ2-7	CASQGESYEQYF
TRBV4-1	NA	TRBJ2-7	CASSPSSGAVPYEQYF
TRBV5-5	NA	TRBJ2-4	CASSDPAGPLSIQYF
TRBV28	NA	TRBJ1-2	CASSLSVVYGYTF
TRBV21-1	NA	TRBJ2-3	CASSKGLGFMWEGTTDTQYF
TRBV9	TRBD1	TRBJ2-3	CASSVAGQGTDTQYF
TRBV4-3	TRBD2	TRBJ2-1	CASSQEASGGVEQFF
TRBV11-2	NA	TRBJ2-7	CASSSTRETYEQYF